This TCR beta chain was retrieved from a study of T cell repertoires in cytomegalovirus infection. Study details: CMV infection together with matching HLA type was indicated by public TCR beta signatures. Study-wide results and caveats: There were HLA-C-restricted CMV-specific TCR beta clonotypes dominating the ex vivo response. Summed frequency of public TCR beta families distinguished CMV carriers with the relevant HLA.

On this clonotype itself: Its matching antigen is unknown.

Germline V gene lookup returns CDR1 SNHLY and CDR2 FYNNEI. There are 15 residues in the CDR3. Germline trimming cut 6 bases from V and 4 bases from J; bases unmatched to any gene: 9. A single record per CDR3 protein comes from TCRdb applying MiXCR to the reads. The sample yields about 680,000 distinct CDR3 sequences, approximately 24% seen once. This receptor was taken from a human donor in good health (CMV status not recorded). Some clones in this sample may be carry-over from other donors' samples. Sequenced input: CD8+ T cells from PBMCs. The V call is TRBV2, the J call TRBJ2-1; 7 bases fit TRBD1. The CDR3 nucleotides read TGTGCCAGCAGCATCGGGACAGATAATTACAATGAGCAGTTCTTC. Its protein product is CASSIGTDNYNEQFF.